The present entry profiles one T cell receptor (beta chain) with its context. This sample is part of a study of molecular identifiers for immune sequencing clone quantification. Germline CDR1 and CDR2: SEHNR and FQNEAQ (reference sequence). J lost 7 bases, V lost 5 bases, and 6 bases had no gene match. The CDR3 totals 14 residues. TCRdb redid the calling of the PCR reads with MiXCR, one entry per CDR3 protein. The table records about half a million distinct CDR3 sequences, about 20% of them present only once. This sequence was found in a human donor in good health. Some libraries in this study had Jurkat cell RNA spiked in. Material: naive CD8+ T cells from blood, with Jurkat cell RNA spiked in. Indicated subset: FACS-sorted CD8+CD4-CCR7+CD45RA+ naive T cells. V is TRBV7-9 and J is TRBJ2-5; 11 nucleotides match TRBD2. The CDR3 DNA is TGTGCCAGCAGCCTGGGACTAGCGGAAGGGACCCAGTACTTC. Translation: CASSLGLAEGTQYF.